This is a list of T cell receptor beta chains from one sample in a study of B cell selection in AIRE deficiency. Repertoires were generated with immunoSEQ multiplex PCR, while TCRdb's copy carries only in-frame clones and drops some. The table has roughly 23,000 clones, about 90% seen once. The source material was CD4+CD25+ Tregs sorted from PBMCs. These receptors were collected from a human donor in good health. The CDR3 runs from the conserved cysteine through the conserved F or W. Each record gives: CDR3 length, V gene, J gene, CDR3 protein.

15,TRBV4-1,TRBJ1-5,CASSQERQLGQPQHF
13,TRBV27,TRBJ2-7,CASSLSAAYEQYF
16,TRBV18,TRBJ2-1,CASSPWGQGLRNEQFF
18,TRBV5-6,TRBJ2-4,CASSLAPRRAAAKNIQYF
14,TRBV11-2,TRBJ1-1,CASSVRRVNTEAFF
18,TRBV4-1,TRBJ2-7,CASSQDTRGTSGSYEQYF
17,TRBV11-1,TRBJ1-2,CASSLAMGTGSGYGYTF
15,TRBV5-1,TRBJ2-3,CASSFWRGGTDTQYF
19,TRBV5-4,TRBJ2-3,CASSRVTVWASGGVDTQYF
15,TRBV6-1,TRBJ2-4,CASSIQGPGKNIQYF
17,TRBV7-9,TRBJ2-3,CASSLEVWTGGAYTQYF
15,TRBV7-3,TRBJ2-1,CASSRQTSGRTEQFF
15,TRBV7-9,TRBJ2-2,CASSPGTSPTGELFF
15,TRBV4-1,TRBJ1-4,CASSQVIRSNEKLFF
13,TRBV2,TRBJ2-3,CATSSEGTDTQYF
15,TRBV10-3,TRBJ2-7,CAISESDGPTYEQYF
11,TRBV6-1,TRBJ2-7,CASMEGYEQYF
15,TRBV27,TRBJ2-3,CASRPRVASTDTQYF
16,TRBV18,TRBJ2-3,CASSPLPGLALDTQYF
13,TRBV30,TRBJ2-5,CAWGGDNQETQYF
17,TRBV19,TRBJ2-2,CASSIEGTGRIPGELFF
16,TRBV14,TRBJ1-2,CASSQGRGFLNYGYTF
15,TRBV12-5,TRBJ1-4,CASGLVGGGNEKLFF
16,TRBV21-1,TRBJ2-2,CASSKKRQGGTGELFF
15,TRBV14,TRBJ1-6,CASSQGSRLNSPLHF
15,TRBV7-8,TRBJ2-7,CASSPSALSTYEQYF
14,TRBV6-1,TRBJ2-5,CASSESSHRETQYF
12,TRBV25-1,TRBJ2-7,CASSEGYYEQYF
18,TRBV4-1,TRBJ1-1,CASSPPRGGLGGNTEAFF
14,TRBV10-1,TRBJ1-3,CASSPSRSGNTIYF
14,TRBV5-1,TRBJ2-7,CASSFLGITYEQYF
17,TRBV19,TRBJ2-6,CASSTSGGVTGANVLTF
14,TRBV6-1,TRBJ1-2,CASSSQGSGYGYTF
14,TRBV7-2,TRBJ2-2,CASSLGYATGELFF
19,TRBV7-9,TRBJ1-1,CASSDPGHWDRGSPTEAFF
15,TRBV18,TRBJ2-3,CASSLQTGRTDTQYF
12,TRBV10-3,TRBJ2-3,CAISANTDTQYF
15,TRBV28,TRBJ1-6,CASSPSDRDNSPLHF
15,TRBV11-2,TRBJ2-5,CASSSAGPAGETQYF
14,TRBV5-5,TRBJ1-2,CASSREAGGPAYTF
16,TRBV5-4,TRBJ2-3,CASSQMGLAGIDTQYF
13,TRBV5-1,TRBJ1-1,CASSFAGGTEAFF
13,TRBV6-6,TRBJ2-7,CASSSLSSYEQYF
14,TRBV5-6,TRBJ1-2,CASSPRDSLYGYTF
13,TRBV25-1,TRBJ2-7,CASSEGGRDEQYF
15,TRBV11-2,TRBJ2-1,CASSFRGGTSHEQFF
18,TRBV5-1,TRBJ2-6,CASSLEPSGRRGANVLTF
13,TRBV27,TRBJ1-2,CASSRTEYYGYTF
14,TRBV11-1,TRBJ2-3,CASSLVSNTDTQYF
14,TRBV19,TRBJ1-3,CASSIGGTGNTIYF